This T cell receptor (beta chain) was found in a study of cytomegalovirus exposure and HLA in healthy donors. Study-level findings and limits: By HLA locus, TCR association rates varied in a later analysis, with DRB1 showing the most and HLA-C the fewest.

The PCR employed 60 Vbeta primers together with 13 Jbeta primers. Data came from immunoSEQ multiplex PCR; TCRdb stores just in-frame clones and leaves some out. The table records about 4,500 clones, about 85% of them present only once. V gave up 4 bases and J gave up 5 bases; unmatched junction bases: 9. CDR3 length equals 15 residues. Germline CDR1 reads GTSNPN; CDR2 reads SVGIG (reference sequence). As regards this clone: Its antigen is not known.

The clonotype originates from a woman aged 40 to 50 in good health and CMV-seropositive. V and J are TRBV30 and TRBJ2-1, with TRBD1 matching over 9 bases. Sequenced sample: PBMCs. The CDR3 region has the DNA TGTGCCTGGACCCTGGGACAGGGCCTCCACAATGAGCAGTTCTTC. The encoded protein is CAWTLGQGLHNEQFF.